The 22 T cell receptor beta chains below all came from one sample that was sequenced in a study of blood T cell repertoires in COVID-19. Assay: immunoSEQ multiplex PCR; the TCRdb copy retains only in-frame clones and omits some. The sample carries around 100,000 clones, roughly 90% recorded once. Sequenced material: peripheral blood. The receptors stem from a man between 25 and 39 years old in a cohort sampled during active COVID-19.

The rearrangement joins TRBV11-2 to TRBJ2-2, with 7 nucleotides matching TRBD1. Trimming took 2 bases from V and 5 from J; bases not matched to a gene: 5. The CDR3 spans 15 residues. Germline CDR1 and CDR2: SGHAT and FQNNGV. The CDR3 sequence is CASSLWAGGTGELFF. In nucleotides, the CDR3 is TGTGCCAGCAGCTTATGGGCAGGGGGTACCGGGGAGCTGTTTTTT.

The chain joins TRBV7-8 to TRBJ1-5; D is ambiguous. V lost 2 bases, J lost 2 bases, and 10 bases lay in between. This CDR3 comprises 15 residues. Per the germline V gene, CDR1 is SGHVS and CDR2 is FQNEAQ. CDR3 DNA: TGTGCCAGCAGCTTATCGGTGGGAGGCAATCAGCCCCAGCATTTT. Protein sequence: CASSLSVGGNQPQHF.

The rearrangement joins TRBV27 to TRBJ2-7; 9 nucleotides align to TRBD2. CDR1 is MNHEY and CDR2 is SMNVEV in the germline V gene (reference sequence). CDR3 length: 16 amino acids. The ends lost 3 bases at V and 3 bases at J; junction bases unmatched: 9. The CDR3 DNA follows: TGTGCCAGCAGTTTGTTTTCGGCGGGGGGGTTCTACGAGCAGTACTTC. Protein sequence: CASSLFSAGGFYEQYF.

This rearrangement joins TRBV2 to TRBJ1-2; 9 nucleotides match TRBD1. J gave up 3 bases and V 6 bases, and 2 bases lay outside the gene matches. This CDR3 region has 13 residues. Germline lookup yields CDR1 SNHLY and CDR2 FYNNEI. CDR3 DNA sequence: TGTGCCAGCAGACGACAGGGGGACTATGGCTACACCTTC. This codes for CASRRQGDYGYTF.

This rearrangement joins TRBV18 to TRBJ1-1; D is perhaps TRBD1 (6 bases). Germline V lookup: CDR1 KGHSH, CDR2 LQKENI. Trimming took 3 bases from V and 6 from J, leaving 8 bases between them. The CDR3 loop spans 12 amino acids. This chain's CDR3 is CASSPQGPEAFF. The CDR3 DNA reads as TGTGCCAGCTCACCTCAGGGGCCTGAAGCTTTCTTT.

The chain links TRBV7-9 to TRBJ2-1; 12 bases fit TRBD2. V dropped 5 bases and J dropped 4; count of bases not matched to a gene: 3. The CDR3 length is 15 residues. Per the germline V gene, CDR1 is SEHNR and CDR2 is FQNEAQ (reference sequence). The chain's CDR3 is CASSQLAGGYNEQFF. The CDR3 nucleotides are TGTGCCAGCAGCCAACTAGCGGGGGGATACAATGAGCAGTTCTTC.

V usage is TRBV18 and J usage is TRBJ2-1, with D hard to call. Germline-derived CDR1 and CDR2 are KGHSH and LQKENI. V dropped 5 bases and J dropped 8 bases, with 13 bases sitting between them. The CDR3 spans 13 residues. CDR3 amino acids: CASSTNTGYEQFF. CDR3 in DNA: TGTGCCAGCTCAACTAATACCGGATATGAGCAGTTCTTC.

This chain uses TRBV4-3 with TRBJ2-3; D unresolved. The CDR3 has 14 residues. Trimming shortened V by 0 bases and J by 1 base, and 5 bases separated the two germline ends. Per germline, CDR1 LGHNA and CDR2 YSLEER. CDR3 protein: CASSQEAGTDTQYF. As DNA, the CDR3 is TGCGCCAGCAGCCAAGAAGCTGGCACAGATACGCAGTATTTT.

The V call is TRBV29-1, the J call TRBJ2-4; 8 nucleotides agree with TRBD1. Germline values: CDR1 SQVTM, CDR2 ANQGSEA. The CDR3 contains 13 residues. With V trimmed by 7 bases and J by 9 bases, 11 bases remained unmatched. CDR3 region: CSALQGEEGIQYF. The CDR3 DNA reads TGCAGCGCCCTACAGGGGGAGGAAGGCATTCAGTACTTC.

Here the CDR3 reads CSVYAGGGTQYF. The DNA for the CDR3 is TGCAGCGTTTACGCCGGGGGGGGGACCCAGTACTTC. The chain has TRBV29-1 and TRBJ2-5, with 8 bases aligning to TRBD2. With 5 bases clipped from V and 7 bases from J, the junction kept 6 bases outside the gene matches. CDR1 is SQVTM, CDR2 ANQGSEA, per germline. This CDR3 spans 12 amino acids.

The genes are TRBV21-1 and TRBJ2-3; the D call TRBD2 from the table was never checked on the DNA. TRBV21-1 is deemed a pseudogene. CDR3 size: 17 residues. The CDR3 spells CASSTRGGLNSTDTQYF. The DNA of the CDR3 is TGTGCCAGCAGCACGCGGGGGGGTCTGAATAGCACAGATACGCAGTATTTT.

This clone was detected once. The chain links TRBV5-1 to TRBJ1-2; no clear D. V lost 4 bases, J lost 6 bases, and 10 bases lay in between. Per the germline V gene, CDR1 is SGHRS and CDR2 is YFSETQ. This CDR3 is 12 amino acids long. The CDR3 reads CASSPRVNGYTF. CDR3 sequence (DNA): TGCGCCAGCAGCCCGAGGGTGAATGGCTACACCTTC.

This rearrangement joins TRBV11-2 to TRBJ2-3; D may be TRBD2 (6 bases). CDR3 length: 12 amino acids. Trimming removed 6 bases from V and 3 bases from J, with 7 bases in between. The germline V gene encodes CDR1 SGHAT and CDR2 FQNNGV. CDR3 in amino acids: CASRGRTDTQYF. The CDR3, as DNA: TGTGCCAGCAGGGGGAGGACAGATACGCAGTATTTT.

The genes are TRBV4-3 and TRBJ1-1, with 9 bases aligning to TRBD1. CDR1 is LGHNA and CDR2 is YSLEER in the germline V gene. This CDR3 is 14 amino acids long. J was trimmed by 5 bases and V by 3 bases; bases with no gene match: 4. The CDR3 protein is CASSHRQGGTEAFF. Written as DNA, the CDR3 is TGCGCCAGCAGCCACAGACAGGGGGGGACTGAAGCTTTCTTT.

The CDR3 region is CASSLEAGIYNEQFF. DNA for the CDR3: TGTGCCAGCAGCTTAGAGGCCGGGATTTACAATGAGCAGTTCTTC. V gene TRBV7-7 combines with J gene TRBJ2-1, with a weak D call TRBD2 (5 bases). Per germline, CDR1 SSHAT and CDR2 FNYEAQ (reference sequence). CDR3 length: 15 residues. V gave up 1 base and J gave up 4 bases, with 11 bases separating them.

The V call is TRBV6-2 or TRBV6-3, the J call TRBJ2-7; D ambiguous. CDR1 and CDR2 from the germline V gene are MNHEY and SVGEGT. The ends were cut back, 2 bases at V and 0 bases at J, with 5 bases in the middle. CDR3 size: 13 residues. The CDR3 bases are TGTGCCAGCAGTTACGGCTTCTCCTACGAGCAGTACTTC. This codes for CASSYGFSYEQYF.

The chain has TRBV10-1 and TRBJ1-6; D is perhaps TRBD1 (6 bases). V gave up 4 bases and J gave up 7 bases, with 8 bases separating them. This CDR3 spans 13 amino acids. Germline assignment: CDR1 WNHNN and CDR2 SYGVQD (reference sequence). The CDR3 DNA sequence: TGCGCCAGCAGTGGGACAGTAAATTCACCCCTCCACTTT. It codes for CASSGTVNSPLHF.

The CDR3: CASSEQGGGQPQHF. The CDR3 region has the DNA TGTGCCAGCAGTGAACAGGGAGGAGGCCAGCCCCAGCATTTT. The chain employs TRBV2 and TRBJ1-5, with a weak D call TRBD1 (5 bases). Germline CDR1 and CDR2: SNHLY and FYNNEI. Trimming left V 2 bases short and J 7 bases short, with 12 bases between. The CDR3 has 14 residues. The full variable domain, completed using reference TRBV2 and TRBJ1-5, is EPEVTQTPSHQVTQMGQEVILRCVPISNHLYFYWYRQILGQKVEFLVSFYNNEISEKSEIFDDQFSVERPDGSNFTLKIRSTKLEDSAMYFCASSEQGGGQPQHFGDGTRLSIL.

The chain joins TRBV18 to TRBJ2-1; TRBD1 agrees at 9 bases. The CDR3 totals 14 residues. Germline CDR1 reads KGHSH; CDR2 reads LQKENI. Trimming removed 2 bases from V and 7 bases from J; junction bases left unmatched: 3. The CDR3 DNA sequence: TGTGCCAGCTCACCAGGACAGGGGAAAAATGAGCAGTTCTTC. This sequence encodes CASSPGQGKNEQFF.

The V call is TRBV5-1, the J call TRBJ2-5; TRBD1 agrees at 8 bases. The V segment lost 1 base and the J segment 2 bases; nucleotides outside the gene matches: 4. This CDR3 comprises 15 residues. Germline V gene sequence: CDR1 SGHRS, CDR2 YFSETQ. The CDR3 loop is CASSLSTGVQETQYF. CDR3 DNA: TGCGCCAGCAGCTTGTCGACAGGGGTTCAAGAGACCCAGTACTTC. The variable domain in full, completed from reference TRBV5-1 and TRBJ2-5, reads KAGVTQTPRYLIKTRGQQVTLSCSPISGHRSVSWYQQTPGQGLQFLFEYFSETQRNKGNFPGRFSGRQFSNSRSEMNVSTLELGDSALYLCASSLSTGVQETQYFGPGTRLLVL.

The V and J genes are TRBV2 and TRBJ2-4, with TRBD2 matching over 10 bases. The CDR3 has 16 residues. V trimming: 6 bases; J trimming: 5 bases; junction bases outside the gene matches: 10. Germline-derived CDR1 and CDR2 are SNHLY and FYNNEI. The CDR3: CASSAASGGLENIQYF. CDR3 nucleotides: TGTGCCAGCAGCGCGGCTAGCGGGGGTCTTGAAAACATTCAGTACTTC.

The V gene is TRBV3-1 (or the pseudogene TRBV3-2), the J gene TRBJ2-3; 7 bases are a match to TRBD1. CDR3 size: 14 residues. The J segment lost 0 bases and the V segment lost 8 bases, leaving 5 bases of the junction unmatched. Germline CDR1 and CDR2: LGHDT and YNNKEL (reference sequence). CDR3 amino acids: CASEYRGSTDTQYF. As DNA, the CDR3 is TGTGCCAGCGAATACAGGGGCAGCACAGATACGCAGTATTTT.